This T cell receptor (beta chain) emerged from a study of graft-versus-host responses after intestinal transplantation (dated by TCRdb to the early 2020s). Regarding the complete study: Multivisceral, liver-intestinal, or isolated intestinal transplants were received by the recipients. Every recipient was given anti-thymocyte globulin induction, then maintenance tacrolimus and steroids for about 3 years. After intestinal transplantation, graft-versus-host and host-versus-graft alloreactive T cell clones in the graft, circulation and bone marrow were tracked using bulk TCR-beta CDR3 sequencing. To identify alloreactive clones, pre-transplant mixed lymphocyte reaction products were sequenced and compared with unstimulated pre-transplant donor and recipient T cells. Of the roughly 24 intestinal transplant recipients enrolled in the cohort, one of whom was a retransplant, a few patients without pretransplant specimens were excluded. Donor T cell macrochimerism was defined as a peak of at least 4% donor T cells among recipient peripheral blood mononuclear cells. Instead of going to the commercial service, samples from a few later patients were sequenced in-house on an Illumina MiSeq and processed with MiXCR.

What this sample's time point label stands for: cells obtained before transplantation from donor or recipient. CD3+CD4+ and CD3+CD8+ populations were FACS-sorted from unstimulated pre-transplant donor and recipient cells taken from spleen or lymph nodes. V is shortened by 2 bases, J by 1 base, and the region joining them spans 10 bases. Counted from cysteine to phenylalanine, this CDR3 has 15 amino acids. Only CDR3 DNA is held: 45 bases, read in frame from base 1. The germline V gene specifies SGHRS as CDR1 and YFSETQ as CDR2. Broader findings and caveats from the paper: GvH clones turned up in recipient bone marrow, with some appearing earlier in ileal mucosa or blood, a pattern consistent with an intestinal mucosal origin. The relatively low number and heterogeneity of intestinal transplant patients limited the conclusions. Early after transplant, peak levels of circulating GvH clones were found to be associated with declines in HvG clones. In the allografts of patients with donor T cell macrochimerism, GvH to HvG T cell clonal ratios were high.

In its sample, this clone was seen once. What this receptor recognizes is not known. No per-base quality is available; no much larger clone lies one base away. Library preparation used the immunoSEQ multiplex PCR assay. For most patients, genomic DNA was isolated with the Qiagen DNeasy Blood and Tissue Kit and shipped frozen to Adaptive Biotechnologies for TCR sequencing. For most patients, genomic DNA was subjected to high-throughput TCR-beta CDR3 sequencing by Adaptive Biotechnologies. Per the authors' processing: Adaptive's ImmunoSEQ software supplied the TCR sequencing data for 18 patients, while MiXCR and VDJtools were used to process a few other patients. To correct CD4 versus CD8 sorting errors, sequences present in both subsets at a frequency ratio below 5:1 were removed. Because the origin of CDR3 nucleotide sequences shared between donor and recipient could not be assigned, those sequences were removed. Alloreactive clones required at least 2-fold expansion over unstimulated cells and minimum CFSE-low frequency of 0.002% (template counts) or 0.001% (read counts). Mappable clones were those detected in sequenced pre-transplant spleen, lymph node, or MLR CFSE-low populations of the donor or recipient. Cumulative frequency of alloreactive clones was calculated as a percentage of all sequences weighted by copy number. In TCRdb, the immuneACCESS table is reduced to in-frame sequences with V and J assigned. These tables do not hold every clone; where another copy was compared, an unresolved V gene accounts for under half, and the others remain unexplained. That table supplies the V and J calls and clone size; D and trimming were determined from the DNA. A total of around 110,000 clones appear in this sample, approximately 90% of them only once. The top ten hold around 0.2% of the sample.

This material consisted of unstimulated CD4+ T cells sorted from spleen or lymph node cells, taken before intestinal transplant. The sequence was obtained from a human donor who received an intestinal transplant. The receptor chain draws on TRBV5-1 and TRBJ2-1, with TRBD1 perhaps the D gene, on 6 matching bases. The nucleotides are TGCGCCAGCAGCTTCGGTACAGGGTCCTACAATGAGCAGTTCTTC. Its coded protein is CASSFGTGSYNEQFF.